Shown below are 24 T cell receptor beta chains from a single sample sequenced in a study of blood T cell repertoires in COVID-19. The data were produced by immunoSEQ multiplex PCR, yet TCRdb's version contains in-frame clones alone and is incomplete. The repertoire holds fewer than 80,000 clones, with 88% as singletons. The material sequenced was peripheral blood. The receptor source for this set is a human donor in a cohort sampled during active COVID-19.

The chain combines TRBV5-1 with TRBJ2-2, with D possibly being TRBD1 (5 bases). The CDR3 consists of 14 residues. Germline V gene sequence: CDR1 SGHRS, CDR2 YFSETQ. Trimming shortened V by 4 bases and J by 4 bases, and 11 bases separated the two germline ends. In DNA, the CDR3 is TGCGCCAGCAGCATGCAGGGAAGCACCGGGGAGCTGTTTTTT. Amino acid sequence: CASSMQGSTGELFF. Variable domain in full (rest from reference TRBV5-1 and TRBJ2-2): KAGVTQTPRYLIKTRGQQVTLSCSPISGHRSVSWYQQTPGQGLQFLFEYFSETQRNKGNFPGRFSGRQFSNSRSEMNVSTLELGDSALYLCASSMQGSTGELFFGEGSRLTVL.

This clone was detected once. The genes are TRBV7-2 and TRBJ1-1; no clear D gene. CDR1 and CDR2 from the germline V gene are SGHTA and FQGNSA. The CDR3 totals 11 residues. Trimming shortened V by 3 bases and J by 7 bases, and 6 bases separated the two germline ends. The DNA for the CDR3 is TGTGCCAGCAGCTTGGGAGGTGAAGCTTTCTTT. Translating it yields CASSLGGEAFF.

This chain connects TRBV28 to TRBJ2-5; 12 nucleotides line up with TRBD1. The CDR3 spans 16 residues. Germline V gene lookup returns CDR1 MDHEN and CDR2 SYDVKM. The V and J ends lost 4 bases and 7 bases, in that order; junction bases with no gene match: 10. For the CDR3, the DNA is TGTGCCAGCAGTTCCGCCGGGACAGGGGGCTTCGCGACCCAGTACTTC. Amino acids: CASSSAGTGGFATQYF.

J is TRBJ1-5 and V is TRBV30, with 9 bases aligning to TRBD1. CDR1 and CDR2 from the germline V gene are GTSNPN and SVGIG (reference sequence). The CDR3 covers 13 residues. Germline trimming cut 3 bases from V and 6 bases from J; bases unmatched to any gene: 3. The CDR3 nucleotides read TGTGCCTGGAGCCACAGGGGGCGTCAGCCCCAGCATTTT. Translation: CAWSHRGRQPQHF.

A few counts support this clone. The V and J genes are TRBV28 and TRBJ2-1; D is perhaps TRBD2 (6 bases). V lost 3 bases to trimming and J lost 10 bases, with 10 bases between them. Per the germline V gene, CDR1 is MDHEN and CDR2 is SYDVKM. CDR3 size: 12 residues. CDR3 bases: TGTGCCAGCAGTTTCATTCGGGGGGAGCAGTTCTTC. It translates to CASSFIRGEQFF.

The chain has TRBV5-5 and TRBJ1-1; 7 bases align to TRBD1. The V segment lost 2 bases and the J segment 5 bases; nucleotides outside the gene matches: 6. Germline V gene lookup returns CDR1 SGHKS and CDR2 YYEKEE (reference sequence). This CDR3 contains 14 residues. CDR3 nucleotide sequence: TGTGCCAGCAGCTTCGACAGGGCCTGGACTGAAGCTTTCTTT. It yields the protein CASSFDRAWTEAFF.

This rearrangement joins TRBV3-1 (or the pseudogene TRBV3-2) to TRBJ1-2; TRBD1 agrees at 7 bases. The V gene's germline CDR1 is LGHDT and CDR2 YNNKEL (reference sequence). The ends lost 6 bases at V and 0 bases at J; junction bases unmatched: 13. The CDR3 length is 17 residues. The CDR3 nucleotides are TGTGCCAGCAGAAAAGCAGGAGGGGGCGAAACTAACTATGGCTACACCTTC. Its translation: CASRKAGGGETNYGYTF.

This sequence joins TRBV6-5 and TRBJ1-2; D might be TRBD1 (5 bases). Trimming left V 8 bases short and J 3 bases short, with 19 bases between. The CDR3 contains 15 residues. The germline V gene has CDR1 MNHEY and CDR2 SVGAGI. CDR3 coding DNA: TGTGCCAGCTCAGGGAAACAGAAACATTACTATGGCTACACCTTC. As protein: CASSGKQKHYYGYTF.

The CDR3 here is CASPLRASGGAFGEQFF. Here the CDR3 DNA reads TGTGCCAGCCCCCTCCGAGCTAGCGGGGGGGCCTTTGGTGAGCAGTTCTTC. The chain carries TRBV7-2 and TRBJ2-1, with TRBD2 matching over 12 bases. Germline values: CDR1 SGHTA, CDR2 FQGNSA. Losses at the gene ends were 8 bases for V and 9 bases for J; bases not matched to a gene: 17. This CDR3 spans 17 amino acids.

A single count supports this clone. The V gene is TRBV5-4, the J gene TRBJ1-4, with 10 bases aligning to TRBD1. Trimming took 4 bases from V and 3 from J; bases not matched to a gene: 6. The germline V gene has CDR1 SGHNT and CDR2 YYREEE (reference sequence). This CDR3 is 16 amino acids long. In DNA, the CDR3 is TGTGCCAGCAGCCCGACAGGGGGCATGTCTAATGAAAAACTGTTTTTT. Protein: CASSPTGGMSNEKLFF.

The chain carries TRBV18 and TRBJ2-7, with 7 bases that match TRBD2. V shed 0 bases, J shed 6 bases, and the junction held 11 bases outside the gene matches. The CDR3 runs 16 residues. In germline, CDR1 is KGHSH, CDR2 LQKENI. CDR3 residues: CASSPPRREKGIEQYF. The CDR3 bases are TGTGCCAGCTCACCACCTAGGCGGGAGAAAGGGATCGAGCAGTACTTC.

For the CDR3, the DNA is TGTGCCAGCAGTTACTTGTTAAAGAACACTGAAGCTTTCTTT. This sequence encodes CASSYLLKNTEAFF. V and J are TRBV6-2 or TRBV6-3 and TRBJ1-1, with unresolved D. V was trimmed by 1 base and J by 1 base, leaving 7 bases between them. The CDR3 consists of 14 residues. Germline V lookup: CDR1 MNHEY, CDR2 SVGEGT.

The chain has TRBV5-1 and TRBJ2-3; 7 positions agree with TRBD1. V trimming: 1 base; J trimming: 4 bases; junction bases outside the gene matches: 6. The CDR3 totals 15 residues. Germline loops: CDR1 SGHRS, CDR2 YFSETQ. The DNA of the CDR3 is TGCGCCAGCAGCTTGATGGAGACAGGGCCAGATACGCAGTATTTT. Protein product: CASSLMETGPDTQYF.

J is TRBJ2-2 and V is TRBV4-3; 9 bases match TRBD2. The trim removed 0 bases at V and 4 bases at J, leaving 6 bases unmatched. Germline CDR1 and CDR2: LGHNA and YSLEER. This CDR3 spans 17 amino acids. CDR3 loop: CASSQEPLAGSTGELFF. CDR3 bases: TGCGCCAGCAGCCAAGAACCGCTAGCGGGATCCACCGGGGAGCTGTTTTTT.

This clone was seen once. The chain is built from TRBV28 and TRBJ1-5; TRBD1 is a possible D gene (6 bases). This CDR3 comprises 16 residues. V was pared by 2 bases and J by 0 bases, with 11 bases between. From germline, CDR1 is MDHEN and CDR2 SYDVKM. CDR3 protein: CASSLRGQSSNQPQHF. The DNA for the CDR3 is TGTGCCAGCAGTTTAAGAGGACAGTCTAGCAATCAGCCCCAGCATTTT.

This clone was counted once. The chain uses TRBV6-5 and TRBJ1-6; maybe TRBD1 (6 bases). The ends were cut back, 0 bases at V and 6 bases at J, with 9 bases in the middle. Per germline, CDR1 MNHEY and CDR2 SVGAGI. The CDR3 is 15 residues long. Written as DNA, the CDR3 is TGTGCCAGCAGTTACTCGCGGGGGCGTAATTCACCCCTCCACTTT. This sequence encodes CASSYSRGRNSPLHF.

V gene TRBV5-5 combines with J gene TRBJ2-2, with D possibly being TRBD2 (5 bases). This CDR3 has 16 amino acids. Trimming cost V 4 bases and J 6 bases, with 19 bases left between them. Germline V CDR1 and CDR2: SGHKS, YYEKEE (reference sequence). The CDR3 DNA reads as TGTGCCAGCAGCCTTGGGCCCGTAGGGAGTCCCGGGGAGCTGTTTTTT. It yields the protein CASSLGPVGSPGELFF.

The chain has TRBV5-1 and TRBJ1-1; D possibly corresponds to TRBD1 (5 bases). The CDR3 totals 14 residues. Trimming removed 0 bases at V and 2 bases at J, with 8 bases between. From germline, CDR1 is SGHRS and CDR2 YFSETQ. CDR3 protein: CASSLGGTNTEAFF. CDR3 nucleotides: TGCGCCAGCAGCTTGGGGGGGACTAACACTGAAGCTTTCTTT.

This chain links TRBV6-5 with TRBJ1-5, with D perhaps TRBD1 (5 bases). The CDR3 has 13 amino acids. CDR1 MNHEY and CDR2 SVGAGI come from the germline V gene. V was cut by 7 bases and J by 3 bases, with 10 bases left in between. The CDR3 coding sequence is TGTGCCAGCACGGCAGGGAACAATCAGCCCCAGCATTTT. Its protein product is CASTAGNNQPQHF.

The chain carries TRBV5-1 and TRBJ2-6; D possibly corresponds to TRBD2 (6 bases). Germline values: CDR1 SGHRS, CDR2 YFSETQ. The CDR3 loop spans 15 amino acids. The ends were cut back, 4 bases at V and 1 base at J, with 9 bases in the middle. The CDR3 is CASSGGTSGANVLTF. CDR3 bases: TGCGCCAGCAGCGGGGGGACTTCTGGGGCCAACGTCCTGACTTTC.

This clone has just one count. This chain links TRBV28 with TRBJ2-1; maybe TRBD2 (5 bases). Germline assignment: CDR1 MDHEN and CDR2 SYDVKM. Trimming removed 5 bases at V and 9 bases at J, with 17 bases between. The CDR3 covers 14 residues. The CDR3 region has the DNA TGTGCCAGCAGTCCCCACGATACTAGGCGTGAGCAGTTCTTC. Its translation is CASSPHDTRREQFF.

With respect to this clone: Other DNA variants within this sample encode the same CDR3. This sequence joins TRBV4-1 and TRBJ1-5, with no clear D. V dropped 4 bases and J dropped 5 bases, with 18 bases sitting between them. Germline values: CDR1 MGHRA, CDR2 YSYEKL. This CDR3 is 16 amino acids long. Here the CDR3 DNA reads TGCGCCAGCAGCCCTGCTAGGATGGAGGGTTATCAGCCCCAGCATTTT. The encoded protein is CASSPARMEGYQPQHF.

This clone occurred once. J is TRBJ2-1 and V is TRBV7-2; the D gene is possibly TRBD1 (6 bases). Deletions cut 4 bases from V and 6 bases from J, with 19 bases between. The CDR3 has 16 amino acids. Per germline, CDR1 SGHTA and CDR2 FQGNSA. In DNA, the CDR3 is TGTGCCAGCAGCTCTTGGGACATCTCCGGGGCCAATGAGCAGTTCTTC. It translates to CASSSWDISGANEQFF. Full variable domain (rest looked up from reference TRBV7-2 and TRBJ2-1): GAGVSQSPSNKVTEKGKDVELRCDPISGHTALYWYRQSLGQGLEFLIYFQGNSAPDKSGLPSDRFSAERTGGSVSTLTIQRTQQEDSAVYLCASSSWDISGANEQFFGPGTRLTVL.

The chain uses TRBV30 and TRBJ1-5, with a tentative D call TRBD1 (6 bases). Trimming pared 2 bases from V and 4 bases from J, leaving 15 bases between. This CDR3 region has 15 residues. Germline CDR1 and CDR2: GTSNPN and SVGIG (reference sequence). CDR3 sequence: CAWSSGDNPNQPQHF. Here the CDR3 DNA reads TGTGCCTGGAGTTCAGGGGATAATCCAAATCAGCCCCAGCATTTT.